Each of the 10 T cell receptor beta chains below was sequenced from the same sample in a study of blood T cell repertoires in COVID-19. Method: immunoSEQ multiplex PCR; TCRdb's copy keeps in-frame clones and lacks some. Counted here are about 190,000 clones, 80% to 85% occurring once; the ten biggest clones make up 3.2%. Sequenced material: PBMCs or T cells enriched from blood (not recorded which). Receptors originate from a woman aged 30 to 39 who had been exposed to COVID-19.

This chain connects TRBV25-1 to TRBJ1-2, with no clear D. CDR3 size: 13 residues. CDR1 and CDR2 (germline): MGHDK, SYGVNS. Trimming stripped 4 bases from V and 4 bases from J, with 10 bases between. The CDR3, as DNA: TGTGCCAGCAGTGCGTGGGAGACCTATGGCTACACCTTC. As protein: CASSAWETYGYTF.

The chain couples TRBV11-2 to TRBJ2-1; a weak D match, TRBD2 (6 bases). This CDR3 spans 13 amino acids. V lost 5 bases and J 1 base, leaving 6 bases between the germline ends. Germline V CDR1 and CDR2: SGHAT, FQNNGV. The CDR3 reads CASSRGSYNEQFF. DNA for the CDR3: TGTGCCAGCAGCCGGGGGTCCTACAATGAGCAGTTCTTC.

The chain uses TRBV7-2 and TRBJ2-1, with D possibly matching TRBD1 (6 bases). V lost 3 bases to trimming and J lost 6 bases, with 9 bases between them. This CDR3 has 13 amino acids. Germline V CDR1 and CDR2: SGHTA, FQGNSA. The CDR3 sequence: CASSFQGSNEQFF. CDR3 nucleotides: TGTGCCAGCAGCTTTCAGGGGAGCAATGAGCAGTTCTTC.

Written as DNA, the CDR3 is TGTGCCAGCAGCTGGACAGGGCAAGGAGACATTCAGTACTTC. Its protein is CASSWTGQGDIQYF. V gene TRBV7-9 combines with J gene TRBJ2-4; TRBD1 matches at 8 bases. Germline-derived CDR1 and CDR2 are SEHNR and FQNEAQ (reference sequence). V gave up 4 bases and J gave up 8 bases; unmatched junction bases: 7. The CDR3 runs 14 residues.

Note on this clone: Other DNA sequences of this sample code for an identical CDR3. This chain links TRBV3-1 (or the pseudogene TRBV3-2) with TRBJ1-2; no definite D call. The CDR3 loop spans 15 amino acids. CDR1 is LGHDT, CDR2 YNNKEL, per germline (reference sequence). V was clipped by 5 bases and J by 5 bases, with 18 bases between them. Here the CDR3 DNA reads TGTGCCAGCAGCGCGCTAATCGAAGGAGGTTATGGCTACACCTTC. Amino acid sequence: CASSALIEGGYGYTF.

The rearrangement uses TRBV7-2 and TRBJ2-7; TRBD1 matches at 9 bases. The CDR3 covers 16 residues. V was clipped by 3 bases and J by 2 bases; unmatched bases: 8. Germline V CDR1 and CDR2: SGHTA, FQGNSA. In DNA form, the CDR3 reads TGTGCCAGCAGCTTGGGGACAGGGAGCAGAACCTACGAGCAGTACTTC. It specifies CASSLGTGSRTYEQYF. The full variable domain, completed using reference TRBV7-2 and TRBJ2-7, is GAGVSQSPSNKVTEKGKDVELRCDPISGHTALYWYRQSLGQGLEFLIYFQGNSAPDKSGLPSDRFSAERTGGSVSTLTIQRTQQEDSAVYLCASSLGTGSRTYEQYFGPGTRLTVT.

A few counts support this clone. The chain employs TRBV7-6 and TRBJ2-7; 10 bases match TRBD2. Per the germline V gene, CDR1 is SGHVS and CDR2 is FNYEAQ. Losses at the gene ends were 1 base for V and 4 bases for J; bases not matched to a gene: 4. CDR3 length: 15 residues. The CDR3: CASSLGIAGGYEQYF. CDR3 coding DNA: TGTGCCAGCAGCTTAGGTATAGCGGGGGGATACGAGCAGTACTTC.

This chain uses TRBV7-2 with TRBJ2-3; weak D call: TRBD1 (5 bases). V was trimmed by 1 base and J by 2 bases, leaving 13 bases between them. Germline V lookup: CDR1 SGHTA, CDR2 FQGNSA. The CDR3 spans 16 residues. CDR3 DNA sequence: TGTGCCAGCAGCTTAGGATCAGGGAAAGCCACAGATACGCAGTATTTT. It yields the protein CASSLGSGKATDTQYF.

This sequence joins TRBV19 and TRBJ1-3, with TRBD1 matching over 10 bases. The CDR3 covers 16 residues. The J segment lost 0 bases and the V segment lost 10 bases, leaving 9 bases of the junction unmatched. Per germline, CDR1 LNHDA and CDR2 SQIVND (reference sequence). The CDR3 sequence is CATRGRDRGSGNTIYF. CDR3 in DNA: TGTGCCACCAGAGGGAGGGACAGGGGCTCTGGAAACACCATATATTTT.

V usage is TRBV6-2 or TRBV6-3 and J usage is TRBJ1-5; D gene unclear. V gave up 0 bases and J gave up 0 bases, with 21 bases separating them. The V gene's germline CDR1 is MNHEY and CDR2 SVGEGT. The CDR3 has 20 residues. The CDR3 reads CASSYSKFGLELDSNQPQHF. In DNA form, the CDR3 reads TGTGCCAGCAGTTACTCGAAGTTTGGTTTGGAGTTAGATAGCAATCAGCCCCAGCATTTT.